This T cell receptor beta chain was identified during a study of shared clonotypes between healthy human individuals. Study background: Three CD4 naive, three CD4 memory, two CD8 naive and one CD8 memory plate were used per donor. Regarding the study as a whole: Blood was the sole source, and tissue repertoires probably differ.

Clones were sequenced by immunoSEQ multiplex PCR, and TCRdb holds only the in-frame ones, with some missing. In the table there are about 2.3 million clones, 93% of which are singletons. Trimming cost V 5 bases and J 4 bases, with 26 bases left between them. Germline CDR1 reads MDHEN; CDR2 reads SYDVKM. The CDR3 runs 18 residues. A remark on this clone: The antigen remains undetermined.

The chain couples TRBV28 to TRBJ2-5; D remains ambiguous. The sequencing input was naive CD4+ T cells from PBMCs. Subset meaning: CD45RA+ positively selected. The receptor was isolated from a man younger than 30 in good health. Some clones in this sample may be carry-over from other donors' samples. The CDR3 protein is CASSHRPSGRQRVETQYF. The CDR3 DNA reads TGTGCCAGCAGTCACCGACCCAGTGGGCGCCAACGGGTAGAGACCCAGTACTTC.